This TCR beta chain was documented in a study of PD-1 blockade in classical Hodgkin lymphoma. Note on this clone: Its antigen is undetermined.

Profiling relied on immunoSEQ multiplex PCR, and the TCRdb table lists in-frame clones only, not all of them. The profile shows 40,000 or so clones, approximately 90% of them singletons. Study-level results: CD4+ TCR diversity climbed significantly by C4D1, unlike CD8+ TCR diversity.

Each and every patient relapsed after autologous stem cell transplantation, and patients got differing brentuximab vedotin exposure. The CDR3 sequence is 13 residues long. The germline V gene has CDR1 MNHNS and CDR2 SASEGT. Trimming shortened V by 6 bases and J by 4 bases, and 13 bases separated the two germline ends. The sequencing used peripheral blood mononuclear cells (PBMCs), collected before the second cycle of nivolumab. V is TRBV6-1 and J is TRBJ2-7; D is tentatively TRBD1 or TRBD2 (5 bases each). The sequence was collected from a human donor with classical Hodgkin lymphoma. CDR3 amino acids: CASSTGQPYEQYF. The CDR3 DNA reads TGTGCCAGCAGCACGGGGCAACCATACGAGCAGTACTTC.